This TCR beta chain was recovered during a study of response to subunit inactivated influenza vaccine. The study's findings and limits: The authors put forward the suggestion that each seasonal influenza vaccination may bring in only a limited number of new T cells.

About this clonotype: Its target is not known.

TCRdb ran MiXCR on the RT-PCR reads and lists one entry per CDR3 protein. The sample carries 290,000 or so distinct CDR3 sequences, about 20% recorded once. Between the trimmed V and J ends, which lost 6 bases and 2 bases, there was a span of 12 bases. Germline-derived CDR1 and CDR2 are SGHRS and YFSETQ. The CDR3 totals 13 residues. The sample in question was PBMCs from blood, obtained 21 months after vaccination. The chain employs TRBV5-1 and TRBJ2-7; weak D call: TRBD2 (5 bases). This receptor was identified in a man aged 50-75 years who received an inactivated influenza vaccine. The CDR3 DNA reads as TGCGCCAGCACCCCGTCGGGGACCTACGAGCAGTACTTC. This sequence encodes CASTPSGTYEQYF.